This TCR beta chain was retrieved from a study of blood T cell repertoires in COVID-19. Overall study context: Specimens from acute and convalescent COVID-19 originated in the United States, Italy and Spain. PBMCs, B-cell-depleted T cells, or T cells were the source of the cDNA or gDNA that made up the material.

Method: immunoSEQ multiplex PCR; TCRdb's copy keeps in-frame clones and lacks some. The data hold 55,000 to 75,000 clones, with around 91% observed a single time. Germline CDR1 is MGHDK and CDR2 is SYGVNS. The junction had 8 bases not matched to a gene; V was cut back by 6 bases and J by 2 bases. The CDR3 spans 16 residues. The genes are TRBV25-1 and TRBJ2-5; 11 bases line up with TRBD2. The receptor comes from a human donor in a cohort sampled during active COVID-19. The material sequenced was peripheral blood. The DNA for the CDR3 is TGTGCCAGCAGGGAGGGACTAGCGGACGTACAAGAGACCCAGTACTTC. It translates to CASREGLADVQETQYF.